This TCR beta chain is drawn from a study of control samples from healthy donors and cancer patients. The CDR3 loop spans 16 amino acids. With 2 bases removed from V and 3 bases from J, the gap between germline ends came to 16 bases. Germline V gene lookup returns CDR1 SGHRS and CDR2 YFSETQ. The assay was immunoSEQ multiplex PCR, and TCRdb's table has in-frame clones only and misses some. The sample carries fewer than 85,000 clones, about 91% recorded once. The material sequenced was blood. The clonotype comes from a man aged 50 to 59 in good health. This chain joins TRBV5-1 and TRBJ2-3, with a weak D call TRBD1 (5 bases). CDR3 sequence (DNA): TGCGCCAGCAGCTTCGGACAAGGAATAAGTACAGATACGCAGTATTTT. Protein: CASSFGQGISTDTQYF.